This T cell receptor (beta chain) came from a study of identical twins. The study, taken as a whole, reports: The more abundant beta clonotypes in cord blood had fewer insertions, and memory repertoires did not show this. Possibly, invariant MAIT and iNKT cells partly confounded zero-insertion analyses. The study based its conclusions on cross-sectional statistical analysis and did not follow the same donors.

This CDR3 has 17 amino acids. Germline loops: CDR1 LGHNA, CDR2 YNFKEQ. V lost 4 bases and J 0 bases, leaving 16 bases between the germline ends. One entry per CDR3 protein results from TCRdb running MiXCR on the 5' RACE reads. The sample has around 960,000 distinct CDR3 sequences; about 12% are singletons. This clonotype was counted many times. The antigen remains undetermined. The same sample was also used in a study of yellow fever vaccine responses in identical twins.

The specimen sequenced was PBMCs. The TCR comes from a woman younger than 35 in good health. The chain uses TRBV4-2 and TRBJ2-1, with a tentative D call TRBD2 (6 bases). The CDR3 is CASSRPGLQSSYNEQFF. CDR3 nucleotides: TGTGCCAGCAGCCGACCGGGACTCCAAAGCTCCTACAATGAGCAGTTCTTC.